The present entry profiles one T cell receptor beta chain with its context. Its antigen is unidentified. The sample is drawn from a study of somatic mutations in cytotoxic T cells in rheumatoid arthritis. Regarding the study as a whole: More than 20% of CD8+ cells belonged to the largest clone in about an eighth of the roughly 65 patients. Nobody adjusted the slight TRBV07 underrepresentation in rheumatoid arthritis patients for multiple comparisons.

The CDR3 spans 13 residues. The V and J ends lost 4 bases and 6 bases, in that order; junction bases with no gene match: 6. CDR1 and CDR2 from the germline V gene are SGHRS and YFSETQ. Here immunoSEQ multiplex PCR was the method, and the copy in TCRdb shows in-frame clones only, minus some. This table has about 16,000 clones, around 75% appearing once. This chain joins TRBV5-1 and TRBJ1-2, with 7 positions matching TRBD1. The sequenced sample was CD8+ T cells sorted from blood. This receptor was identified in an adult with rheumatoid arthritis. CDR3 in DNA: TGCGCCAGCAGCCCGACAGGGAGAGATGGCTACACCTTC. This translates into CASSPTGRDGYTF.